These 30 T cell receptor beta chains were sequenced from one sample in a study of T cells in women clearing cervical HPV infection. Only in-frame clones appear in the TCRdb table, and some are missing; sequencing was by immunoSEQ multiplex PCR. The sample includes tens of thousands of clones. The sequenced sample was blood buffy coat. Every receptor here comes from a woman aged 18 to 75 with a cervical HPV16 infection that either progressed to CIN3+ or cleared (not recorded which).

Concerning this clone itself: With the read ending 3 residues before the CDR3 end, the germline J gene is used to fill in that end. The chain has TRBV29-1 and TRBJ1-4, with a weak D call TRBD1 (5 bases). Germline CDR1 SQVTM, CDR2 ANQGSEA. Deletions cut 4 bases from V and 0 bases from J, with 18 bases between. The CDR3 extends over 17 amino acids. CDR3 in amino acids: CSVGGAGSHPTNEKLFF. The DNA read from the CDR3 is TGCAGCGTTGGAGGAGCAGGGTCGCATCCAACTAATGAAAAA.

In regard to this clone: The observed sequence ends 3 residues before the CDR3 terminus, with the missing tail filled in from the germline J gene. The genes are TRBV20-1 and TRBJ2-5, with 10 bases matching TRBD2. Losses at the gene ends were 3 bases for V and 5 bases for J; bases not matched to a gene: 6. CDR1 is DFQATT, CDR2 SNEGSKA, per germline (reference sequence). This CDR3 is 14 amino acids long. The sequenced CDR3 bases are TGCAGTGCTAGTCAGCGGGAGGGCCGGGAGACC. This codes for CSASQREGRET. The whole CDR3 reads CSASQREGRETQYF.

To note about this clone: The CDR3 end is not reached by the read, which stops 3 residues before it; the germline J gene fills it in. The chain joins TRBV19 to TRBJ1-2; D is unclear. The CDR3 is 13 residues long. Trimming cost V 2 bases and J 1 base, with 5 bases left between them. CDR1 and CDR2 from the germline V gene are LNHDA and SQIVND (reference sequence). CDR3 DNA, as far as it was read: TGTGCCAGTAGTATAAAGGTTAACTATGGC. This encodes CASSIKVNYG. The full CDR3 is CASSIKVNYGYTF. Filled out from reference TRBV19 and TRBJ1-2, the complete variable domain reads DGGITQSPKYLFRKEGQNVTLSCEQNLNHDAMYWYRQDPGQGLRLIYYSQIVNDFQKGDIAEGYSVSREKKESFPLTVTSAQKNPTAFYLCASSIKVNYGYTFGSGTRLTVV.

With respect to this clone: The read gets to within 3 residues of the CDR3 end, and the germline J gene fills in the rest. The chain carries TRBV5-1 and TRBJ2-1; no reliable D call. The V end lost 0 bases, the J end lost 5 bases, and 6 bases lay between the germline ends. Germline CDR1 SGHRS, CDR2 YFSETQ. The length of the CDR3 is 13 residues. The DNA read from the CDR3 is TGCGCCAGCAGCTTGGTGGTAGACAATGAG. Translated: CASSLVVDNE. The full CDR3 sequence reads CASSLVVDNEQFF. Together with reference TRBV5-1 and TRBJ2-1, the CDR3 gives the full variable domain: KAGVTQTPRYLIKTRGQQVTLSCSPISGHRSVSWYQQTPGQGLQFLFEYFSETQRNKGNFPGRFSGRQFSNSRSEMNVSTLELGDSALYLCASSLVVDNEQFFGPGTRLTVL.

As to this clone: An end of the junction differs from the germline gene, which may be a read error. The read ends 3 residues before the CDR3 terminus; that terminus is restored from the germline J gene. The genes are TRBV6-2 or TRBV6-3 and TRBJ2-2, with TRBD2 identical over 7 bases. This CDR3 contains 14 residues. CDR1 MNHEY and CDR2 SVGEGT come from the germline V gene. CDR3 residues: CASSRGGNAGELFF. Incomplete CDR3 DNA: TGTGCCAGCAGTAGGGGAGGGAACGCCGGGGAG.

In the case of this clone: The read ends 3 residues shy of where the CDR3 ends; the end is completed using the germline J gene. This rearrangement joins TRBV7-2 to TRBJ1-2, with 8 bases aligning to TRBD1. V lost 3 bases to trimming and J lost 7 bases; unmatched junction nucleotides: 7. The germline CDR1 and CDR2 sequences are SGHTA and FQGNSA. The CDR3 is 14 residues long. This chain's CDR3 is CASSFRGRSGGYTF. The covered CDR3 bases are TGTGCCAGCAGCTTCAGGGGGCGTAGCGGTGGC.

Partial CDR3 DNA: TGTGCCAGCAGCTTAGTATTGACAATAAACTACGAG. The encoded protein is CASSLVLTINYE. The complete CDR3 sequence is CASSLVLTINYEQYF. V and J are TRBV11-3 and TRBJ2-7; no reliable D call. The missing CDR3 end, 3 residues past where the read stops, is filled in from the germline J gene. Trimming shortened V by 1 base and J by 3 bases, and 13 bases separated the two germline ends. The CDR3 loop spans 15 amino acids. Germline-derived CDR1 and CDR2 are SGHNT and YENEEA. Together with reference TRBV11-3 and TRBJ2-7, the CDR3 gives the full variable domain: EAGVVQSPRYKIIEKKQPVAFWCNPISGHNTLYWYLQNLGQGPELLIRYENEEAVDDSQLPKDRFSAERLKGVDSTLKIQPAELGDSAVYLCASSLVLTINYEQYFGPGTRLTVT.

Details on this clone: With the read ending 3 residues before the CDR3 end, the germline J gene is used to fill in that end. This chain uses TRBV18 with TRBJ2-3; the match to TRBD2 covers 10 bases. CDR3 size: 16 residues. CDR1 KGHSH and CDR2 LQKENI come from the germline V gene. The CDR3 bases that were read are TGTGCCAGCTCACCGTCCCTAGCGGGGGCCCAAGAGACG. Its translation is CASSPSLAGAQET. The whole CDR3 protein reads CASSPSLAGAQETQYF.

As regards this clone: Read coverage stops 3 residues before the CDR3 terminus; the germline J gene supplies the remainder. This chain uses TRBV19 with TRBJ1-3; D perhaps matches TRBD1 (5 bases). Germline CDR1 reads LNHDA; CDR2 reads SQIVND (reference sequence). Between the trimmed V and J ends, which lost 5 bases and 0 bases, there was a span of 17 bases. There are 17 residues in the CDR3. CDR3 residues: CASSPSEGSGSGNTIYF. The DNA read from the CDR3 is TGTGCCAGTAGTCCCTCCGAGGGGTCGGGCTCTGGAAACACC.

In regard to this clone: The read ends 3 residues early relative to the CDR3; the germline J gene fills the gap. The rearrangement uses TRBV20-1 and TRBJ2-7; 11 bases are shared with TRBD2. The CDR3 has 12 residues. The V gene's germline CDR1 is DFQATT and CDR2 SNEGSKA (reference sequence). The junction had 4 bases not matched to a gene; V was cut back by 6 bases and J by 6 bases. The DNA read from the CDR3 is TGCAGTGCGCAAGGGACTAGCGGCGAG. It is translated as CSAQGTSGE. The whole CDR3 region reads CSAQGTSGEQYF.

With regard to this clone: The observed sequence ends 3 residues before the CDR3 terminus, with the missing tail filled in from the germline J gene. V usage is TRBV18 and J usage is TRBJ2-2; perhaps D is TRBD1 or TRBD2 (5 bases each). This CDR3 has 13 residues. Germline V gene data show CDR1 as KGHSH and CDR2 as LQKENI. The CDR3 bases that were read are TGTGCCAGCTCCCAGGGATTGGAGGAAAAG. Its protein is CASSQGLEEK. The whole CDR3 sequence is CASSQGLEEKLFF.

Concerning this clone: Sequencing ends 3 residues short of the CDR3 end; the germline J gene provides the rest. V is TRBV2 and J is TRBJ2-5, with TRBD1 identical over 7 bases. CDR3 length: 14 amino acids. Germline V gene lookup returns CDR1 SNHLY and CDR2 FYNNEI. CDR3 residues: CASSVLGGTDTQYF. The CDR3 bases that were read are TGTGCCAGCAGTGTCCTAGGGGGCACAGATACC.

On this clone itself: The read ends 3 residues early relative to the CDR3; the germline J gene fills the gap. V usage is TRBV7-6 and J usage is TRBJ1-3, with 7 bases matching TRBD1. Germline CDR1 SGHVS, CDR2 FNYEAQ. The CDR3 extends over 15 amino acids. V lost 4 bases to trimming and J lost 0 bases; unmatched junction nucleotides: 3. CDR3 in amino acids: CASSSRDSSGNTIYF. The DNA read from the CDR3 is TGTGCCAGCAGCTCCCGGGACAGCTCTGGAAACACC. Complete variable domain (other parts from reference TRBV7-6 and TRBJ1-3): GAGVSQSPRYKVTKRGQDVALRCDPISGHVSLYWYRQALGQGPEFLTYFNYEAQQDKSGLPNDRFSAERPEGSISTLTIQRTEQRDSAMYRCASSSRDSSGNTIYFGEGSWLTVV.

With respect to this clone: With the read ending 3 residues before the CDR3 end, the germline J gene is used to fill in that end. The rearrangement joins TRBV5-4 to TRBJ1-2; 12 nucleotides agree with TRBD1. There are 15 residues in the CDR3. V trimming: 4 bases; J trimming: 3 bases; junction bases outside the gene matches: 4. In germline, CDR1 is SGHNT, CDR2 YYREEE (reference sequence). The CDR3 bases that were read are TGTGCCAGCAGCGGGGGGACAGGGGGCTACTATGGC. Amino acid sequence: CASSGGTGGYYG. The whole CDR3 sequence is CASSGGTGGYYGYTF.

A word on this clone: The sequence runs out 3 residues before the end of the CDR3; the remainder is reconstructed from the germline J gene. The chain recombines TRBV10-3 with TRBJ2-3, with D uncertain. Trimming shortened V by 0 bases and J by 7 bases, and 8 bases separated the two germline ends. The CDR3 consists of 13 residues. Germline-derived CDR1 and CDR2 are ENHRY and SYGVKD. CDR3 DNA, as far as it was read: TGTGCCATCAGTGAGTCGTTCCCTAATACG. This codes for CAISESFPNT. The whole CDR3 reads CAISESFPNTQYF.

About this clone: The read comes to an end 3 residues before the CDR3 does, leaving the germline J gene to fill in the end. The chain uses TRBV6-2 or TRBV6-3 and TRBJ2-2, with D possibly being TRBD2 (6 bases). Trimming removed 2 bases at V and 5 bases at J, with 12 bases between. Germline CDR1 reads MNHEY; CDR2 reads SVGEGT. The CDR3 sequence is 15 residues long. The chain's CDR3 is CASSYVQGGTGELFF. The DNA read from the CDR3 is TGTGCCAGCAGTTACGTGCAGGGAGGAACCGGGGAG.

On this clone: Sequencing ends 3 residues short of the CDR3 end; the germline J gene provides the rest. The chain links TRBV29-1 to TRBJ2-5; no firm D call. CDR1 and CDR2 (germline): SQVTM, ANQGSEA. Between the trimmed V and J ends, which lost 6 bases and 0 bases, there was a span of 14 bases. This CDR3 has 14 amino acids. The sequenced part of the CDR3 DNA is TGCAGCGTCCGACTCCTACGAAACCAAGAGACC. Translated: CSVRLLRNQET. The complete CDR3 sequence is CSVRLLRNQETQYF.

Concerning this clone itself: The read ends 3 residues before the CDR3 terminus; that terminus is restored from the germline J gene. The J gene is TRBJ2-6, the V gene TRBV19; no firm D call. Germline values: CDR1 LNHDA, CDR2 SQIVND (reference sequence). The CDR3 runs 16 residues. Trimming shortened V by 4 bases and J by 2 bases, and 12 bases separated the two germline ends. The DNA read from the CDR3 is TGTGCCAGTAGTACCATTACGGGTGCTGGGGCCAACGTC. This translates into CASSTITGAGANV. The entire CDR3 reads CASSTITGAGANVLTF.

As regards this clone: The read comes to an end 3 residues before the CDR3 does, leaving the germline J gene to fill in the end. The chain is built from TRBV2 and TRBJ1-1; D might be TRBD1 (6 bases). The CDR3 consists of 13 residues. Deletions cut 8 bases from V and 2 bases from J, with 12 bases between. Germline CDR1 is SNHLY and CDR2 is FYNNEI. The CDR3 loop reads CASGRQENTEAFF. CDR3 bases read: TGTGCCAGCGGACGACAGGAAAACACTGAA.

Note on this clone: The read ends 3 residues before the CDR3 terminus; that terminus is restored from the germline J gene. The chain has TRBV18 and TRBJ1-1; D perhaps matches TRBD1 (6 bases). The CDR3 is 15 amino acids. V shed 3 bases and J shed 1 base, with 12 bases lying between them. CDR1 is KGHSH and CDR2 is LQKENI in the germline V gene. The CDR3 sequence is CASSPGGAANTEAFF. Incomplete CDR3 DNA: TGTGCCAGCTCACCGGGGGGGGCCGCGAACACTGAA.

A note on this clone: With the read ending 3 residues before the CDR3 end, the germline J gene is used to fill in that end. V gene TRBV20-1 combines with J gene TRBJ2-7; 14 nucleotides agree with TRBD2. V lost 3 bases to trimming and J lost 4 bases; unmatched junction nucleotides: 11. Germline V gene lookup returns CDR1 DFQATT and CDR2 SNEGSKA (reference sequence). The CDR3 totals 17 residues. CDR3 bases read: TGCAGTGCTAGGATGTCCGGGACTAGCGGGAGAGCGTACGAG. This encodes CSARMSGTSGRAYE. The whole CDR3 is CSARMSGTSGRAYEQYF.

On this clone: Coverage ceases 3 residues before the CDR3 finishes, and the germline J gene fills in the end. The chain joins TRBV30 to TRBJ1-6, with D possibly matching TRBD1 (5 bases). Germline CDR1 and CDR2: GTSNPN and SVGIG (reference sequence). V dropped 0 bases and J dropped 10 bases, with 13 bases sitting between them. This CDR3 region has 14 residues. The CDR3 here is CAWSVREGRSPLHF. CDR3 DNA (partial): TGTGCCTGGAGTGTACGCGAGGGGAGGTCACCC.

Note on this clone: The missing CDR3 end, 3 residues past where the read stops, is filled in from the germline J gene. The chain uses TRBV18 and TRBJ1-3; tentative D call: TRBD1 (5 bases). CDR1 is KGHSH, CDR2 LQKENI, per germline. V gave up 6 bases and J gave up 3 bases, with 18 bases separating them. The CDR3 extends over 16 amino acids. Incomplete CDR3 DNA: TGTGCCAGCTCTCCGACTCCAGGGCATATTGGAAACACC. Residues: CASSPTPGHIGNT. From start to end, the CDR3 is CASSPTPGHIGNTIYF.

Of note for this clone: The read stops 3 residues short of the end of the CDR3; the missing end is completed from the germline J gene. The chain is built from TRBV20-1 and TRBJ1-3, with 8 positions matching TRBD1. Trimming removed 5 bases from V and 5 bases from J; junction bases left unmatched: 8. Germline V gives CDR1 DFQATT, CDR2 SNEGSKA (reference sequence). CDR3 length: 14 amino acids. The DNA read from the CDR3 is TGCAGTGCTCGATCGCAGGGGGCAAGAAACACC. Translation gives CSARSQGARNT. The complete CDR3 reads CSARSQGARNTIYF.

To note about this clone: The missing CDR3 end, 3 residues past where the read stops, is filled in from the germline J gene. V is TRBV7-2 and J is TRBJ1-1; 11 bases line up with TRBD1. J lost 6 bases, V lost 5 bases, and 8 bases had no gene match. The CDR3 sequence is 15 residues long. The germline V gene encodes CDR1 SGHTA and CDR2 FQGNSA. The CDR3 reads CASSQTGTGGPEAFF. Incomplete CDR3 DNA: TGTGCCAGCAGCCAAACCGGGACAGGGGGTCCTGAA.

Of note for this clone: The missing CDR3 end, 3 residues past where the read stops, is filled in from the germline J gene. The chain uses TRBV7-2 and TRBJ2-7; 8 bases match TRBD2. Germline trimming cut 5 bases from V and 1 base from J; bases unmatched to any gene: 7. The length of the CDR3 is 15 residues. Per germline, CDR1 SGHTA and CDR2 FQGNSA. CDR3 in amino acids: CASSPRASGSYEQYF. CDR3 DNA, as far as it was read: TGTGCCAGCAGCCCCCGGGCTAGCGGGTCCTACGAG.

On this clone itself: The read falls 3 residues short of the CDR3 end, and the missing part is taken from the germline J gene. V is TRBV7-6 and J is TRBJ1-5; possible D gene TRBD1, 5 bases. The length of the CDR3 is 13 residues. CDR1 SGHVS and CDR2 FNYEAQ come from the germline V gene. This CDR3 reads CASSLEGRGPQHF. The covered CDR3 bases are TGTGCCAGCAGCCTTGAGGGGCGTGGTCCC.

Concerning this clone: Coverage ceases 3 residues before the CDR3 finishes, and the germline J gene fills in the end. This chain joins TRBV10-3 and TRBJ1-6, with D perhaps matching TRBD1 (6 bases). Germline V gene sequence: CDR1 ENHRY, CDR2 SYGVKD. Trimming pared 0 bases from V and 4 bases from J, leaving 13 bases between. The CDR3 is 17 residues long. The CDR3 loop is CAISESIGQGYNSPLHF. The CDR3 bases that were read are TGTGCCATCAGTGAGTCGATCGGCCAGGGGTATAATTCACCC.

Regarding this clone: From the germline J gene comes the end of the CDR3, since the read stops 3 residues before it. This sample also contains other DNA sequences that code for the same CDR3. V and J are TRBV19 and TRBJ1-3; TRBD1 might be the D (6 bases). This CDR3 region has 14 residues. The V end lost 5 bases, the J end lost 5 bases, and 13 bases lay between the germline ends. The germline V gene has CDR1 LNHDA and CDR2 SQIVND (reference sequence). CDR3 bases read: TGTGCCAGTAGTGGTGACAGGTTAAGAAACACC. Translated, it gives CASSGDRLRNT. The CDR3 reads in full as CASSGDRLRNTIYF.

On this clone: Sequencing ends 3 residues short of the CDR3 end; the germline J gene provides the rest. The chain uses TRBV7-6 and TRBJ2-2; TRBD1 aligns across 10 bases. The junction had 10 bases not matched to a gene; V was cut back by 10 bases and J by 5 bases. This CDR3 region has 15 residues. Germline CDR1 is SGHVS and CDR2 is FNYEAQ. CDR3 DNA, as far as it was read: TGTGCCACCGTTGGGGGGACAGGGGTGACCGGGGAG. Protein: CATVGGTGVTGE. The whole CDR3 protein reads CATVGGTGVTGELFF. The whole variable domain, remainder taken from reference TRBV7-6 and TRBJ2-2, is GAGVSQSPRYKVTKRGQDVALRCDPISGHVSLYWYRQALGQGPEFLTYFNYEAQQDKSGLPNDRFSAERPEGSISTLTIQRTEQRDSAMYRCATVGGTGVTGELFFGEGSRLTVL.